The clone carrying this T cell receptor (beta chain) came up once. Its antigen is not identified. This entry is derived from a study of long-term antiretroviral therapy in people with HIV. Study-level results: Whichever time point was examined, clones expanded before ART dominated the repertoire. In samples taken after ART, diversity increased but remained below transplant donor control levels. ART adherence, viral resistance and therapy changes went undocumented.

The germline V gene has CDR1 GTSNPN and CDR2 SVGIG (reference sequence). After removal of 3 bases from V and 6 bases from J, the junction contained 4 bases not matched to a gene. The CDR3 sequence is 14 residues long. At survey level, the immunoSEQ assay was run in its v3.0 version. Sequencing targeted roughly 40,000-55,000 T-cell genomes per sample. Libraries were prepared by immunoSEQ multiplex PCR; TCRdb keeps only in-frame clonotypes and omits some of them. This table has approximately 25,000 clones, around 85% appearing once. This clonotype was obtained from a man aged 50 or older with HIV. The gene calls are TRBV30 and TRBJ1-4, with 10 bases aligning to TRBD1. The sequencing here drew on unsorted PBMCs, taken 1.2 years after starting antiretroviral therapy. CDR3 amino acids: CAWRPGTGDEKLFF. The CDR3 region has the DNA TGTGCCTGGAGACCCGGGACAGGGGATGAAAAACTGTTTTTT. Drawing the rest from reference TRBV30 and TRBJ1-4, the complete variable domain is SQTIHQWPATLVQPVGSPLSLECTVEGTSNPNLYWYRQAAGRGLQLLFYSVGIGQISSEVPQNLSASRPQDRQFILSSKKLLLSDSGFYLCAWRPGTGDEKLFFGSGTQLSVL.